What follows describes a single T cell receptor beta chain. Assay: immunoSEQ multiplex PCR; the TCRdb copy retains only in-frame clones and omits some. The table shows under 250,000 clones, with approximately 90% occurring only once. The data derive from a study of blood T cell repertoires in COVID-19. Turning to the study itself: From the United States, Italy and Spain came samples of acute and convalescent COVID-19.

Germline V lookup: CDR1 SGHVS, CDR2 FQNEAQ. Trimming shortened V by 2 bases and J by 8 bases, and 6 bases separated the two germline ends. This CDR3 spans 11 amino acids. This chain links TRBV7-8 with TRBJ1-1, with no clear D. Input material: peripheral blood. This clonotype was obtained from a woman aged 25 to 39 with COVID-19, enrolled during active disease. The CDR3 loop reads CASSLMREAFF. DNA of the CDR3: TGTGCCAGCAGCTTAATGAGGGAAGCTTTCTTT. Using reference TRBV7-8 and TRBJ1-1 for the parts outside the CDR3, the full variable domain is GAGVSQSPRYKVAKRGQDVALRCDPISGHVSLFWYQQALGQGPEFLTYFQNEAQLDKSGLPSDRFFAERPEGSVSTLKIQRTQQEDSAVYLCASSLMREAFFGQGTRLTVV.